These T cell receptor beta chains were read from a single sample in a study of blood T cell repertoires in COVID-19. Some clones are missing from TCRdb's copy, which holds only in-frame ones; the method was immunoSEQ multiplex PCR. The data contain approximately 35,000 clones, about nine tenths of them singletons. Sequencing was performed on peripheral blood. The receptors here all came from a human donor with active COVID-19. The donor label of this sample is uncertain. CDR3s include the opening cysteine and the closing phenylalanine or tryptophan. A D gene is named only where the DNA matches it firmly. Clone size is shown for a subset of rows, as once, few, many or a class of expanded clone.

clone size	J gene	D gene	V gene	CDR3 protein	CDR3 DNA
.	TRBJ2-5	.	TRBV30	CAWSSYVPRGTQYF	TGTGCCTGGAGTTCCTACGTCCCCCGTGGGACCCAGTACTTC
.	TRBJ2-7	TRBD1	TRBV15	CATSKDRGPYEQYF	TGTGCCACCAGCAAAGACAGGGGACCCTACGAGCAGTACTTC
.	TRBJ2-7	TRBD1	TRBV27	CASSFRGSSYEQYF	TGTGCCAGCAGTTTCAGGGGGAGTTCCTACGAGCAGTACTTC
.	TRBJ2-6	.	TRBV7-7	CASSLGREPPSSSGANVLTF	TGTGCTAGCAGCTTGGGGAGAGAACCCCCGTCTAGCTCTGGGGCCAACGTCCTGACTTTC
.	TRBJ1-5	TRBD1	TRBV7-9	CASSLGTGNQPQHF	TGTGCCAGCAGCTTAGGGACAGGGAATCAGCCCCAGCATTTT
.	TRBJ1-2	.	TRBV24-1	CATSDPGRGFGYTF	TGTGCCACCAGTGATCCGGGCCGGGGTTTCGGCTACACCTTC
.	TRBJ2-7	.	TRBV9	CASSVVGPSYEQYF	TGTGCCAGCAGCGTAGTGGGCCCCTCCTACGAGCAGTACTTC
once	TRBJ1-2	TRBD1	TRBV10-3	CAISEGQGAYGYTF	TGTGCCATCAGTGAAGGACAGGGGGCCTATGGCTACACCTTC
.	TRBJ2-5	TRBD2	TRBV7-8	CASSSLLAGGRETQYF	TGTGCCAGCAGCTCCCTACTAGCGGGGGGCCGGGAGACCCAGTACTTC
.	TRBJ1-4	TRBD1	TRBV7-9	CASSTDRVEKLFF	TGTGCCAGCAGCACCGACAGGGTTGAAAAACTGTTTTTT
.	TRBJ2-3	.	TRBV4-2	CASSQDGLAEGDTQYF	TGTGCCAGCAGCCAAGATGGGCTAGCCGAGGGAGATACGCAGTATTTT
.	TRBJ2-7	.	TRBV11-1	CASSPFKGRPSYEQYF	TGTGCCAGCAGCCCTTTTAAGGGGCGGCCCTCCTACGAGCAGTACTTC
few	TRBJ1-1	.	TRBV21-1	CASFYPGNTEAFF	TGTGCCAGTTTCTACCCGGGTAACACTGAAGCTTTCTTT
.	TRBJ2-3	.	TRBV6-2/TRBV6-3	CASSYVRADTQYF	TGTGCCAGCAGTTACGTTCGCGCAGATACGCAGTATTTT
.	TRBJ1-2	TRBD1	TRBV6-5	CASSSATGNRGYGYTF	TGTGCCAGCAGTTCCGCGACAGGGAACCGGGGATATGGCTACACCTTC
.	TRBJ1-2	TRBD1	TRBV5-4	CASSSTGGYYGYTF	TGTGCCAGCAGCTCTACAGGGGGCTACTATGGCTACACCTTC
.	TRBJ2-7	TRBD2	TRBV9	CASSGPGGGAGEQYF	TGTGCCAGCAGCGGGCCTGGCGGGGGGGCTGGCGAGCAGTACTTC
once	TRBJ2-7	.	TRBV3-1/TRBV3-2	CASSPGYYTYEQYF	TGTGCCAGCAGCCCCGGTTACTACACCTACGAGCAGTACTTC
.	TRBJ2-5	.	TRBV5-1	CASSLGPRGIQETQYF	TGCGCCAGCAGCTTGGGGCCGAGGGGGATACAAGAGACCCAGTACTTC
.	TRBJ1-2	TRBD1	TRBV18	CASSALDRGRGGYTF	TGTGCCAGCTCAGCACTGGACAGGGGGCGAGGAGGCTACACCTTC
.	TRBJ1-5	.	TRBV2	CASIQGRNQPQHF	TGTGCCAGCATCCAGGGCAGAAATCAGCCCCAGCATTTT
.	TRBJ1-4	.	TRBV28	CASSLGDSGREKLFF	TGTGCCAGCAGTCTGGGGGACTCTGGCCGGGAAAAACTGTTTTTT